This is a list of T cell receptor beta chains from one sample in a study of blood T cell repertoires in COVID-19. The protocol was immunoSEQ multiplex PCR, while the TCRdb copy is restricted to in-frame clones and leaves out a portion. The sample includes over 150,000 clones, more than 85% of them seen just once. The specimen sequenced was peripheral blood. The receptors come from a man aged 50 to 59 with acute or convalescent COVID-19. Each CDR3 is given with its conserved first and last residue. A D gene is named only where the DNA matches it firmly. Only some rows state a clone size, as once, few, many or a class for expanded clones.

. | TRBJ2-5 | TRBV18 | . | TGTGCCAGCTCCCCGGGGTCTCAAGAGACCCAGTACTTC | CASSPGSQETQYF
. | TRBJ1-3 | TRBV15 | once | TGTGCCACCAGCAGAGATTTGGAGGCCCTCTCTGGAAACACCATATATTTT | CATSRDLEALSGNTIYF
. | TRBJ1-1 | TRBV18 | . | TGTGCCAGCTCACACACGCAGGGGACTGAAGCTTTCTTT | CASSHTQGTEAFF
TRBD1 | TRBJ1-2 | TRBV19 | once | TGTGCCAGTAGTACGACAGGGGGCTTTGGCTACACCTTC | CASSTTGGFGYTF
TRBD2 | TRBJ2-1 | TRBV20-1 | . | TGCAGTGCTAGTTGGGCGGGGGGGCTGTTTGAGCAGTTCTTC | CSASWAGGLFEQFF
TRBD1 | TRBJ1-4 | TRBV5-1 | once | TGCGCCAGCAGCTTGGTGCCGGACAGGGCGAACGATGAAAAACTGTTTTTT | CASSLVPDRANDEKLFF
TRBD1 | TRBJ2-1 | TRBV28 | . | TGTGCCAGCAGTGCCGGGACAGGGGCCGATGAGCAGTTCTTC | CASSAGTGADEQFF
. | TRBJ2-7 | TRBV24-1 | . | TGTGCCACCAGTGACAGAGGCGAGCAGTACTTC | CATSDRGEQYF
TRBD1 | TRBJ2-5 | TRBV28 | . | TGTGCCAGCACGGACAGGGGGGAAGAGACCCAGTACTTC | CASTDRGEETQYF
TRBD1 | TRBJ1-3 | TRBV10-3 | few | TGTGCCATCAGGACAGGGGGAAACACCATATATTTT | CAIRTGGNTIYF
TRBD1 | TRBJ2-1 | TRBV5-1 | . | TGCGCCAGCAGCGTAGGGGACAGGGGGTCGGATGAGCAGTTCTTC | CASSVGDRGSDEQFF
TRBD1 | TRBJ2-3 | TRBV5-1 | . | TGCGCCAGCAGCTCAGACAGGGGCAGCACAGATACGCAGTATTTT | CASSSDRGSTDTQYF
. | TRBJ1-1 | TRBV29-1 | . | TGCAGCGTAGCCTTAGGGCAGGGGAACACTGAAGCTTTCTTT | CSVALGQGNTEAFF
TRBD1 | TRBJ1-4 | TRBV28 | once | TGTGCCAGCGGCCCAACAGGGGGCGGTGAAAAACTGTTTTTT | CASGPTGGGEKLFF
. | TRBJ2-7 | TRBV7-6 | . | TGTGCCAGCAGCTTAAGTGCGGCCAACTGGCGCAGCTCCTACGAGCAGTACTTC | CASSLSAANWRSSYEQYF
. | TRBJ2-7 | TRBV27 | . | TGTGCCAGCAGTCTACGCGGCGGGGCTACCCACTACGAGCAGTACTTC | CASSLRGGATHYEQYF
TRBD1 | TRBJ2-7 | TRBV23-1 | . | TGCGCCAGCAGCTCGCGACAGGGCAGCTCCTACGAGCAGTACTTC | CASSSRQGSSYEQYF
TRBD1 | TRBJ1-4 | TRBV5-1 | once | TGCGCCAGCAGCTTGGGGGACAGCCCTAATGAAAAACTGTTTTTT | CASSLGDSPNEKLFF
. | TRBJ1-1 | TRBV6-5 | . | TGTGCCAGCAGTTACTCTTGGCAGGTGAACACTGAAGCTTTCTTT | CASSYSWQVNTEAFF
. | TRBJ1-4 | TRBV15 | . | TGTGCCACCAGCAAGCAAGCGGCAACTAATGAAAAACTGTTTTTT | CATSKQAATNEKLFF
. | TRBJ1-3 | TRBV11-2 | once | TGTGCCAGCAGCTTAGATCGTCCAGGGGCCTCTGGAAACACCATATATTTT | CASSLDRPGASGNTIYF
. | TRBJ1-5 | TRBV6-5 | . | TGTGCCACTGCAACGGGGGGTATCAATCAACCCCAGCATTTT | CATATGGINQPQHF
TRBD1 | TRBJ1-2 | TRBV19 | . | TGTGCCAGTAGTACCCAGGGGGCGGCGTATGGCTACACCTTC | CASSTQGAAYGYTF
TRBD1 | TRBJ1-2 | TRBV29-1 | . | TGCAGCGTTTCAGGGGGCAGATTATATGGCTACACCTTC | CSVSGGRLYGYTF
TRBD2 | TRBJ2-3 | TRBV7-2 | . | TGTGCCAGCAGACCCGGGACTAGCGGGAGAAATACGCAGTATTTT | CASRPGTSGRNTQYF
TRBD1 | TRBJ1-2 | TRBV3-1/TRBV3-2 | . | TGTGCCAGCAGCCAAGGGACAGGGGGCGCATTTAACTATGGCTACACCTTC | CASSQGTGGAFNYGYTF
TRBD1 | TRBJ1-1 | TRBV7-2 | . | TGTGCCAGCAGTCAATACGGGACAGGGGGCCTGAACACTGAAGCTTTCTTT | CASSQYGTGGLNTEAFF
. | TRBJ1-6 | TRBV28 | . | TGTGCCAGCTCGACAGCCAATTCACCCCTCCACTTT | CASSTANSPLHF